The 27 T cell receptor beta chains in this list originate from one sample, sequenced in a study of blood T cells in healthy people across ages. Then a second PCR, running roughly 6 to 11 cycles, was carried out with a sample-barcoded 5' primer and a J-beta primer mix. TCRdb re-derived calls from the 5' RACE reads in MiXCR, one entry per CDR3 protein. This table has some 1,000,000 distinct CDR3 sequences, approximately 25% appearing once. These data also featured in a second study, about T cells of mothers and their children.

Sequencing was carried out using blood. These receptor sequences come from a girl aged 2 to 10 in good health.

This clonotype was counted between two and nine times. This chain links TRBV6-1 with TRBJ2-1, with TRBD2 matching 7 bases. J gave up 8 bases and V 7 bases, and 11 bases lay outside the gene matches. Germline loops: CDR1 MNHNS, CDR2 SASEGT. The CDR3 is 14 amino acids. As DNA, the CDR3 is TGTGCCAGCATTCGGGGGGACCTTAACGATGAGCAGTTCTTC. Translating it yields CASIRGDLNDEQFF.

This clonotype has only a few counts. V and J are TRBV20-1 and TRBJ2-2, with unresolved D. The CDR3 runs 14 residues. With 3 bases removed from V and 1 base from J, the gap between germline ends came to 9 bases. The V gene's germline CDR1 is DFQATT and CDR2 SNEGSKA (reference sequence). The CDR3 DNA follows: TGCAGTGCTAGTAAGGATCTGAACACCGGGGAGCTGTTTTTT. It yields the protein CSASKDLNTGELFF.

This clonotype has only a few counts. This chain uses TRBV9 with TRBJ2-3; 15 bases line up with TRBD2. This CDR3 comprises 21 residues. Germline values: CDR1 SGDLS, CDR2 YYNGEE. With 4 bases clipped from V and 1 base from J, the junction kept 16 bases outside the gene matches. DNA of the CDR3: TGTGCCAGCAGCACAAACCCGGGGACTAGCGGGGGGAGGATCGGCACAGATACGCAGTATTTT. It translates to CASSTNPGTSGGRIGTDTQYF.

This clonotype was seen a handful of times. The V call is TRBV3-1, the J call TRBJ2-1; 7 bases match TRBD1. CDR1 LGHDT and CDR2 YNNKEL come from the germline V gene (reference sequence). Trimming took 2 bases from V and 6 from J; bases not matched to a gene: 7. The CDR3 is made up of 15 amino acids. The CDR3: CASSQRTGAPNEQFF. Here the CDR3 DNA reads TGTGCCAGCAGCCAACGAACAGGGGCCCCCAATGAGCAGTTCTTC.

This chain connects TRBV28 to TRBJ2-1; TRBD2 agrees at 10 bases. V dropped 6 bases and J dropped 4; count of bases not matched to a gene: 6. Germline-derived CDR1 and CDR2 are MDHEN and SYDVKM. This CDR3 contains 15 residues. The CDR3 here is CASSPSGSHYNEQFF. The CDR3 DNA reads TGTGCCAGCAGCCCTAGCGGGAGCCATTACAATGAGCAGTTCTTC.

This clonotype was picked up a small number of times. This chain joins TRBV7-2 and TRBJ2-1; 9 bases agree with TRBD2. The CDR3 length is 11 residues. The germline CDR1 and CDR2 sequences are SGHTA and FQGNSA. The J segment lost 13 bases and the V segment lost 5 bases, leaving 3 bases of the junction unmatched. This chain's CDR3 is CASSAGTSQFF. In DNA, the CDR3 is TGTGCCAGCAGCGCTGGGACTAGCCAGTTCTTC. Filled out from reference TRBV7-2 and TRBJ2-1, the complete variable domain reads GAGVSQSPSNKVTEKGKDVELRCDPISGHTALYWYRQSLGQGLEFLIYFQGNSAPDKSGLPSDRFSAERTGGSVSTLTIQRTQQEDSAVYLCASSAGTSQFFGPGTRLTVL.

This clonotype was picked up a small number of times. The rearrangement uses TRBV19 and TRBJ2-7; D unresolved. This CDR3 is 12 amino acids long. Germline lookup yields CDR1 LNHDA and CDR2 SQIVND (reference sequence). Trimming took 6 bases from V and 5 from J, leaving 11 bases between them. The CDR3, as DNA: TGTGCCAGTAGCCAGCCGAAGAACGAGCAGTACTTC. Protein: CASSQPKNEQYF.

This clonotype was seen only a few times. CDR3 amino acids: CASSLVAVKEQFF. The CDR3 nucleotides read TGTGCCAGCAGCTTAGTCGCTGTGAAAGAGCAGTTCTTC. The rearrangement uses TRBV7-9 and TRBJ2-1; D uncertain. The CDR3 covers 13 residues. V lost 1 base and J 10 bases, leaving 11 bases between the germline ends. Germline CDR1 is SEHNR and CDR2 is FQNEAQ (reference sequence).

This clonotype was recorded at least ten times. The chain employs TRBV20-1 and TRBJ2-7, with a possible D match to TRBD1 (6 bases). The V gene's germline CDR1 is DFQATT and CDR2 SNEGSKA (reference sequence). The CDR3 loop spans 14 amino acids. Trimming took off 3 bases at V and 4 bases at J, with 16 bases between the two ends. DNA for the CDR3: TGCAGTGCTAGGGCCGTGGGGGCCGGGTACGAGCAGTACTTC. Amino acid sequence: CSARAVGAGYEQYF.

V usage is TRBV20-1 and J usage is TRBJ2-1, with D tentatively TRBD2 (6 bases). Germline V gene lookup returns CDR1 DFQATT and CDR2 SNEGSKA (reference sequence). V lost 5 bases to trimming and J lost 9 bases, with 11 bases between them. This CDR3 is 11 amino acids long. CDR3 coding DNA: TGCAGTGCTCTGCGGGGTCTTGAGCAGTTCTTC. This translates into CSALRGLEQFF.

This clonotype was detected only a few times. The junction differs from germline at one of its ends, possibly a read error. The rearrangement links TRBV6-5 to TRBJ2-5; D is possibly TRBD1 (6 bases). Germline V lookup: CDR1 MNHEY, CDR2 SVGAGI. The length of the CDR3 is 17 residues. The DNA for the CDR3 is TGTGCCAGCAGCTACTCGATCAGGGGAGTTGAAGGAGGGACCCAGTACTTC. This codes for CASSYSIRGVEGGTQYF.

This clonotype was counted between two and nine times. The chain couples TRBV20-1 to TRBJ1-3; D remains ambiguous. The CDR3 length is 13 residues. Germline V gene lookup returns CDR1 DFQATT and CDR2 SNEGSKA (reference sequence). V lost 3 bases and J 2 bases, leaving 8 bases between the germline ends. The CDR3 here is CSASILAGNTIYF. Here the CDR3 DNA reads TGCAGTGCTAGTATTTTGGCTGGAAACACCATATATTTT.

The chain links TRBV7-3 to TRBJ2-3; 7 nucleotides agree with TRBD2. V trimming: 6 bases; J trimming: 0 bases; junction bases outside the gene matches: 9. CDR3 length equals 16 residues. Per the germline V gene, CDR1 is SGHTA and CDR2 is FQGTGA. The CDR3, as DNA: TGTGCCAGCAGTGTTACGGGGGGTTCTAGCACAGATACGCAGTATTTT. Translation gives CASSVTGGSSTDTQYF.

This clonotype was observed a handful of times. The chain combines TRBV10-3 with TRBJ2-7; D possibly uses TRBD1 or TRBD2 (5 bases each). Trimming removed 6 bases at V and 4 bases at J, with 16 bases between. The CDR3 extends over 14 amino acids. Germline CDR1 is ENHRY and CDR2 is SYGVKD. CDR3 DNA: TGTGCCATCAGAGGGACCTCAGGCGTTTACGAGCAGTACTTC. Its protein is CAIRGTSGVYEQYF.

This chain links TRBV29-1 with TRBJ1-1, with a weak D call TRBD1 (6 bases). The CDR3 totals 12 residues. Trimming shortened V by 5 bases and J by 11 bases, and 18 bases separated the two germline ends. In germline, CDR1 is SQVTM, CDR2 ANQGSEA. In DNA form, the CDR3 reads TGCAGCGTTCGCCCTAGGGGGGGTCCGGCTTTCTTT. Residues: CSVRPRGGPAFF.

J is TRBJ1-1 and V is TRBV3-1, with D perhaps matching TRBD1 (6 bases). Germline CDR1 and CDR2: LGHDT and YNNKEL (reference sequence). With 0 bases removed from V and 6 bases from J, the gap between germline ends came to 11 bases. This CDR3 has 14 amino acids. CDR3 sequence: CASSQEGGGAEAFF. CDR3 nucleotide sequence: TGTGCCAGCAGCCAAGAAGGCGGGGGCGCTGAAGCTTTCTTT.

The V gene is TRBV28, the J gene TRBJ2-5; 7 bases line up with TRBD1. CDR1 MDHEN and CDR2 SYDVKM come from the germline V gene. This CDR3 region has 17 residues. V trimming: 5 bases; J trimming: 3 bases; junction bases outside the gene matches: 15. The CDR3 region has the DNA TGTGCCAGCAGTCCCCCCCTTGGGGCAGGGGGAAAAGAGACCCAGTACTTC. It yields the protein CASSPPLGAGGKETQYF.

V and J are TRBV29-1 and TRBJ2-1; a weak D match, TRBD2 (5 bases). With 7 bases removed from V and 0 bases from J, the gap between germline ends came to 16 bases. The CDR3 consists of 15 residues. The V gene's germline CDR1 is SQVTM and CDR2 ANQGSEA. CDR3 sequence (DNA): TGCAGCGCTACCCTGAGGGTGAGCTCCTACAATGAGCAGTTCTTC. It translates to CSATLRVSSYNEQFF.

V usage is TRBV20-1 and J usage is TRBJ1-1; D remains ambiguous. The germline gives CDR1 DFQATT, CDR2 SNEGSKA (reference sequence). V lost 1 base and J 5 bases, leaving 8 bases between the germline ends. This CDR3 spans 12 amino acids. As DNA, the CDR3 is TGCAGTGCTAGAGCGGAATGGACTGAAGCTTTCTTT. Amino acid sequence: CSARAEWTEAFF.

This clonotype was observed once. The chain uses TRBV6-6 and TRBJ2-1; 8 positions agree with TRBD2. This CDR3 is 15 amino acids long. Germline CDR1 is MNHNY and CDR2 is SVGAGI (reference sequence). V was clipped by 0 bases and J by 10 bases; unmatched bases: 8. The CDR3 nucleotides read TGTGCCAGCAGTTACTCGAACAGAGCGGGAGACGAGCAGTTCTTC. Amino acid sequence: CASSYSNRAGDEQFF.

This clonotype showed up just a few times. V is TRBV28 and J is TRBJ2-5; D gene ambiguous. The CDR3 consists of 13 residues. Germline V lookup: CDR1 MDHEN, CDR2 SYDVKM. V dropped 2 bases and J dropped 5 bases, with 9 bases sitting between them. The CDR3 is CASSLELWETQYF. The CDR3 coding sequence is TGTGCCAGCAGTTTAGAGTTGTGGGAGACCCAGTACTTC.

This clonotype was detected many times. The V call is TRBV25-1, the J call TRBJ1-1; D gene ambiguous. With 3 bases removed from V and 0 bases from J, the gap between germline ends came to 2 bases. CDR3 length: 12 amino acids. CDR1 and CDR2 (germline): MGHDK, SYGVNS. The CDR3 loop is CASSDLNTEAFF. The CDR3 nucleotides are TGTGCCAGCAGTGACTTGAACACTGAAGCTTTCTTT.

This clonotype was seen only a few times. CDR3 sequence (DNA): TGTGCCAGCAGCGGCGAGGGGAACACAGATACGCAGTATTTT. This sequence encodes CASSGEGNTDTQYF. The rearrangement links TRBV7-9 to TRBJ2-3; D is perhaps TRBD1 or TRBD2 (5 bases each). V shed 5 bases and J shed 2 bases, with 11 bases lying between them. The CDR3 totals 14 residues. The germline CDR1 and CDR2 sequences are SEHNR and FQNEAQ (reference sequence).

The CDR3 DNA reads as TGCGCCAGCAGCTTGGCCGGTATGGGGGAAATTGGGGCCAACGTCCTGACTTTC. Amino acids: CASSLAGMGEIGANVLTF. The chain has TRBV5-1 and TRBJ2-6; D tentatively reads TRBD1 or TRBD2 (5 bases each). This CDR3 contains 18 residues. V was shortened by 0 bases and J by 3 bases, with 16 bases between the two germline ends. Looked up from germline, CDR1 is SGHRS and CDR2 is YFSETQ.

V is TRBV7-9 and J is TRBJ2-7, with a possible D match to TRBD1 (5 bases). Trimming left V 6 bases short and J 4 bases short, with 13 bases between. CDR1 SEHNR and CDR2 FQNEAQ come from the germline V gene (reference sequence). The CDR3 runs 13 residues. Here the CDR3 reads CASSSPQGYEQYF. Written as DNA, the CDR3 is TGTGCCAGCAGTTCTCCTCAGGGTTACGAGCAGTACTTC.

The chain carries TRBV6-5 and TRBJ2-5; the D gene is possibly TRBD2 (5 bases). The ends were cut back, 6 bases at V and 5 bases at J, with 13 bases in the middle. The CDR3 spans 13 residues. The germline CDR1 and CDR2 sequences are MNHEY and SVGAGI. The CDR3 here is CASRRAYWETQYF. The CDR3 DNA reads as TGTGCCAGCAGGCGGGCCTACTGGGAGACCCAGTACTTC.

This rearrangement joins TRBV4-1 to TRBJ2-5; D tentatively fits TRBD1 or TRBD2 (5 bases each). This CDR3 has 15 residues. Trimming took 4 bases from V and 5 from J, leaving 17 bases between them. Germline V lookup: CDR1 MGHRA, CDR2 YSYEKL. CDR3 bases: TGCGCCAGCAGCCTCCAGGGTGGGAGAATGGAGACCCAGTACTTC. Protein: CASSLQGGRMETQYF.